This T cell receptor beta chain was sequenced in a study of early T cells in non-severe SARS-CoV-2 infection. Study-wide background: Unsorted whole-blood RNA was sequenced in bulk, leaving chains unpaired.

Via MiXCR, TCRdb re-called the 5' RACE reads, giving one row per CDR3 protein. The table shows roughly 86,000 distinct CDR3 sequences, with roughly 14% occurring only once. This clonotype has more than one count but fewer than ten. Germline V gene sequence: CDR1 SGHVS, CDR2 FNYEAQ. Trimming cost V 7 bases and J 0 bases; bases outside gene matches: 5. CDR3 size: 15 residues. The clonotype comes from an adult who was a healthcare worker with PCR-confirmed SARS-CoV-2 infection or an uninfected control (not recorded which). The rearrangement uses TRBV7-6 and TRBJ1-1; 10 bases are a match to TRBD1. Material for sequencing was whole blood. CDR3 region: CASKPGQGVNTEAFF. In DNA, the CDR3 is TGTGCCAGCAAACCCGGACAGGGGGTGAACACTGAAGCTTTCTTT.